These 22 T cell receptor beta chains were all obtained from the same sample, sequenced in a study of OX40 agonist ivuxolimab in advanced cancers. Profiling relied on immunoSEQ multiplex PCR, and the TCRdb table lists in-frame clones only, not all of them. The sample comprises approximately 62,000 clones, 88% of which are singletons, and about 5% rests with the top ten. The sample consisted of CD4+ or CD8+ T cells sorted from blood, taken in a trial of the OX40 agonist ivuxolimab. The origin of the receptors is an adult with an advanced solid tumor such as melanoma, head and neck, liver or kidney cancer.

The chain combines TRBV5-1 with TRBJ2-2; D may be TRBD1 or TRBD2 (5 bases each). Trimming took 4 bases from V and 7 from J, leaving 8 bases between them. Germline V gene lookup returns CDR1 SGHRS and CDR2 YFSETQ. The length of the CDR3 is 12 residues. The CDR3 DNA is TGCGCCAGCAGCCTGGGGGACGGGGAGCTGTTTTTT. Amino acids: CASSLGDGELFF.

The chain joins TRBV11-1 to TRBJ2-7, with D perhaps given as TRBD1 or TRBD2 (6 bases each). This CDR3 is built from 15 residues. Germline loops: CDR1 SGHAT, CDR2 FQDESV (reference sequence). Trimming pared 1 base from V and 5 bases from J, leaving 15 bases between. The CDR3 nucleotides read TGTGCCAGCAGCTTAGAGTCCTGGGGGGCAAACGAGCAGTACTTC. Translating gives CASSLESWGANEQYF.

The chain joins TRBV15 to TRBJ2-1; TRBD2 agrees at 14 bases. With 0 bases clipped from V and 2 bases from J, the junction kept 0 bases outside the gene matches. The CDR3 contains 17 residues. From germline, CDR1 is LNHNV and CDR2 YYDKDF (reference sequence). CDR3 sequence: CATSRETSGRAYNEQFF. CDR3 in DNA: TGTGCCACCAGCAGAGAGACTAGCGGGAGGGCCTACAATGAGCAGTTCTTC.

The sample holds one count of this clone. The V and J genes are TRBV2 and TRBJ2-7, with D perhaps matching TRBD1 (6 bases). This CDR3 contains 14 residues. The V end lost 8 bases, the J end lost 3 bases, and 17 bases lay between the germline ends. Germline V gene lookup returns CDR1 SNHLY and CDR2 FYNNEI. The DNA for the CDR3 is TGTGCCAGCCTAACCCTTACAGGGATCTACGAGCAGTACTTC. It translates to CASLTLTGIYEQYF.

This clone was seen just once. This chain uses TRBV9 with TRBJ2-6; D possibly matches TRBD1 or TRBD2 (5 bases each). Germline CDR1 SGDLS, CDR2 YYNGEE. This CDR3 is built from 16 residues. V dropped 3 bases and J dropped 4 bases, with 14 bases sitting between them. The CDR3 sequence: CASSALLGTGANVLTF. The CDR3, as DNA: TGTGCCAGCAGCGCTCTCCTGGGGACCGGGGCCAACGTCCTGACTTTC.

This clone was counted once. This chain connects TRBV10-3 to TRBJ2-3; 8 bases are shared with TRBD1. V gave up 5 bases and J gave up 4 bases; unmatched junction bases: 5. Germline-derived CDR1 and CDR2 are ENHRY and SYGVKD. The CDR3 runs to 14 residues. CDR3 residues: CAISMTGAADTQYF. CDR3 in DNA: TGTGCCATCAGTATGACAGGGGCCGCAGATACGCAGTATTTT.

The rearrangement links TRBV7-8 to TRBJ1-1; no definite D call. The germline V and J ends were trimmed by 5 bases and 12 bases, with 22 bases remaining between them. Germline CDR1 is SGHVS and CDR2 is FQNEAQ. This CDR3 contains 14 residues. CDR3 bases: TGTGCCAGCAGCCACCTGTTGGAGGGTGTTATAACTTTCTTT. As protein: CASSHLLEGVITFF.

Note on this clone: Other DNA sequences in the same sample also yield this CDR3. The gene calls are TRBV28 and TRBJ1-2; D unclear. V shed 3 bases and J shed 4 bases, with 6 bases lying between them. Germline V gene sequence: CDR1 MDHEN, CDR2 SYDVKM. The CDR3 has 12 residues. The CDR3: CASSFNSYGYTF. In DNA, the CDR3 is TGTGCCAGCAGTTTTAACAGCTATGGCTACACCTTC.

The V call is TRBV29-1, the J call TRBJ2-7; 8 bases align to TRBD1. Germline lookup yields CDR1 SQVTM and CDR2 ANQGSEA. The ends lost 4 bases at V and 7 bases at J; junction bases unmatched: 6. The CDR3 is 12 amino acids. The CDR3 DNA sequence: TGCAGCGTTGGACAGGGGCCGGGTGAGCAGTACTTC. This sequence encodes CSVGQGPGEQYF.

The genes are TRBV2 and TRBJ1-5; no definite D call. The V and J ends lost 3 bases and 1 base respectively, with 10 bases between them. Germline CDR1 is SNHLY and CDR2 is FYNNEI. The CDR3 spans 15 residues. The chain's CDR3 is CASSETGGSNQPQHF. The CDR3 DNA reads TGTGCCAGCAGTGAGACGGGCGGGAGCAATCAGCCCCAGCATTTT.

The V gene is TRBV11-2, the J gene TRBJ2-1; 8 positions agree with TRBD2. Trimming removed 4 bases from V and 9 bases from J; junction bases left unmatched: 5. The CDR3 consists of 13 residues. In germline, CDR1 is SGHAT, CDR2 FQNNGV. CDR3 coding DNA: TGTGCCAGCAGCTGGAGCGGGGGAGGTGAGCAGTTCTTC. This sequence encodes CASSWSGGGEQFF.

This clone showed up just a few times. The chain employs TRBV19 and TRBJ2-1, with D tentatively TRBD2 (6 bases). The CDR3 spans 12 residues. CDR1 is LNHDA, CDR2 SQIVND, per germline (reference sequence). Trimming shortened V by 8 bases and J by 2 bases, and 7 bases separated the two germline ends. This CDR3 is CASLAAYNEQFF. Here the CDR3 DNA reads TGTGCCAGTTTAGCGGCCTACAATGAGCAGTTCTTC.

The J gene is TRBJ2-7, the V gene TRBV7-2; D uncertain. The CDR3 spans 11 residues. CDR1 is SGHTA and CDR2 is FQGNSA in the germline V gene. V was cut by 8 bases and J by 6 bases, with 11 bases left in between. The CDR3 coding sequence is TGTGCCAGCGGAATCGGCGTCGAGCAGTACTTC. Its translation is CASGIGVEQYF.

The chain uses TRBV7-2 and TRBJ2-7, with a possible D match to TRBD1 (5 bases). Trimming removed 5 bases from V and 7 bases from J, with 9 bases in between. Germline assignment: CDR1 SGHTA and CDR2 FQGNSA. The CDR3 is made up of 11 amino acids. The CDR3 sequence is CASSRTGEQYF. The DNA for the CDR3 is TGTGCCAGCAGCCGAACAGGAGAGCAGTACTTC.

This chain connects TRBV6-5 to TRBJ1-1; a weak D match, TRBD1 (5 bases). CDR3 size: 13 residues. V was clipped by 6 bases and J by 6 bases, with 14 bases between them. CDR1 and CDR2 (germline): MNHEY, SVGAGI. The CDR3 DNA is TGTGCCAGCAGCGGGACGGGGAAGGCTGAAGCTTTCTTT. Translation gives CASSGTGKAEAFF.

The V and J genes are TRBV6-5 and TRBJ1-5, with D tentatively TRBD1 (6 bases). The CDR3 spans 15 residues. CDR1 MNHEY and CDR2 SVGAGI come from the germline V gene. Between the trimmed V and J ends, which lost 6 bases and 0 bases, there was a span of 12 bases. Written as DNA, the CDR3 is TGTGCCAGCAGCAGGGACATCTATAGCAATCAGCCCCAGCATTTT. It encodes CASSRDIYSNQPQHF.

V gene TRBV7-9 combines with J gene TRBJ2-1; D may correspond to TRBD1 or TRBD2 (5 bases each). The V and J ends lost 1 base and 9 bases respectively, with 13 bases between them. The CDR3 consists of 14 residues. Per germline, CDR1 SEHNR and CDR2 FQNEAQ (reference sequence). The CDR3 spells CASSLVGERVEQFF. CDR3 nucleotides: TGTGCCAGCAGCTTAGTGGGGGAACGGGTTGAGCAGTTCTTC.

The chain recombines TRBV7-3 with TRBJ2-1; TRBD1 might be the D (6 bases). The V end was cut by 4 bases, the J end by 1 base, with 8 bases between. The CDR3 consists of 14 residues. Germline V gene data show CDR1 as SGHTA and CDR2 as FQGTGA. The CDR3, as DNA: TGTGCCAGCAGCTATGACAGGTCCTACAATGAGCAGTTCTTC. It specifies CASSYDRSYNEQFF. The full variable domain, rest sourced from reference TRBV7-3 and TRBJ2-1, is GAGVSQTPSNKVTEKGKYVELRCDPISGHTALYWYRQSLGQGPEFLIYFQGTGAADDSGLPNDRFFAVRPEGSVSTLKIQRTERGDSAVYLCASSYDRSYNEQFFGPGTRLTVL.

The chain combines TRBV6-5 with TRBJ1-5; a possible D gene is TRBD1 (5 bases). Trimming shortened V by 6 bases and J by 1 base, and 7 bases separated the two germline ends. There are 13 residues in the CDR3. The germline V gene encodes CDR1 MNHEY and CDR2 SVGAGI. The CDR3 region has the DNA TGTGCCAGCAGCAGGGCGAGCAATCAGCCCCAGCATTTT. As protein: CASSRASNQPQHF.

This chain uses TRBV6-1 with TRBJ1-4; 7 nucleotides agree with TRBD1. With 4 bases clipped from V and 1 base from J, the junction kept 6 bases outside the gene matches. The CDR3 extends over 16 amino acids. The V gene's germline CDR1 is MNHNS and CDR2 SASEGT. The CDR3 DNA reads as TGTGCCAGCAGTGCCCAAAGGGGGCTAACTAATGAAAAACTGTTTTTT. This translates into CASSAQRGLTNEKLFF.

This chain joins TRBV7-8 and TRBJ2-1; D is perhaps TRBD1 (5 bases). CDR1 and CDR2 from the germline V gene are SGHVS and FQNEAQ. V was trimmed by 0 bases and J by 7 bases, leaving 7 bases between them. The length of the CDR3 is 13 residues. CDR3 loop: CASSLAGRNEQFF. The CDR3 DNA reads TGTGCCAGCAGCTTAGCGGGGCGTAATGAGCAGTTCTTC.

The V call is TRBV12-5, the J call TRBJ2-6; no firm D call. V was cut by 7 bases and J by 12 bases, with 13 bases left in between. CDR1 LGHNT and CDR2 FRNRAP come from the germline V gene. The CDR3 runs to 12 residues. CDR3 nucleotide sequence: TGTGCTAGTGCCCCGAATACGGGCGTCCTGACTTTC. Its protein product is CASAPNTGVLTF.